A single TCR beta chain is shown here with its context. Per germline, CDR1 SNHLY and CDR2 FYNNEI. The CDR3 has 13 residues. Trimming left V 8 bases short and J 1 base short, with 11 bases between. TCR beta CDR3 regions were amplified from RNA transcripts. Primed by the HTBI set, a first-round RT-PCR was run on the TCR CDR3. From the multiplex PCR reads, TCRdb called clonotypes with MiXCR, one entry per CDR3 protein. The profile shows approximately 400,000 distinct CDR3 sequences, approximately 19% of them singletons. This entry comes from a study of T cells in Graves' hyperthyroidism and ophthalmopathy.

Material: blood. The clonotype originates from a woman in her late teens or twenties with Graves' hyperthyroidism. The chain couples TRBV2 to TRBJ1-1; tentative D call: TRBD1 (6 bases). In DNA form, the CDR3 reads TGTGCCAGCCAGGGACAACCGAACACTGAAGCTTTCTTT. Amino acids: CASQGQPNTEAFF. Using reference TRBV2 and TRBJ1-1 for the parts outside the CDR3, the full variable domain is EPEVTQTPSHQVTQMGQEVILRCVPISNHLYFYWYRQILGQKVEFLVSFYNNEISEKSEIFDDQFSVERPDGSNFTLKIRSTKLEDSAMYFCASQGQPNTEAFFGQGTRLTVV.